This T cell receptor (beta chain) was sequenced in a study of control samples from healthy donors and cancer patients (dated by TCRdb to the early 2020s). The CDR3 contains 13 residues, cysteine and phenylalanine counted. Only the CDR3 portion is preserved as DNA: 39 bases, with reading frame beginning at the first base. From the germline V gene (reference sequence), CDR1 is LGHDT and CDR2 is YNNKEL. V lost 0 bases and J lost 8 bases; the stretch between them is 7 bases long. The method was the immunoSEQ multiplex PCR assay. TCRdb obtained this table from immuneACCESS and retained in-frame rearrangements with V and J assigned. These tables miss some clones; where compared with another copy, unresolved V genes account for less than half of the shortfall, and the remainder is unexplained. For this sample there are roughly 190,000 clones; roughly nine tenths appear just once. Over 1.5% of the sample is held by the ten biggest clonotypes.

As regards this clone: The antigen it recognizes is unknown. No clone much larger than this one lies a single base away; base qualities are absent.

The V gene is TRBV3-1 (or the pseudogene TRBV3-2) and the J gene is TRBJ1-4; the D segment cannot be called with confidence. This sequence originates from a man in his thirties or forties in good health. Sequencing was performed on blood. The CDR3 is CASSQDSREKLFF. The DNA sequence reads TGTGCCAGCAGCCAAGATTCGAGGGAAAAACTGTTTTTT.